Given below is one T cell receptor beta chain in context. Its antigen is unidentified. The data were taken from a study of beta chain features in type 1 diabetes. Notes on the study in general: The study found moderately but significantly shorter TCRB CDR3s in all four CD4+ subsets of Type 1 diabetes patients.

Expressed TCRB transcripts were sequenced, since all the RNA that had been isolated was reverse transcribed. Only in-frame clones appear in the TCRdb table, and some are missing; sequencing was by immunoSEQ multiplex PCR. The sample holds 640,000 or so clones, roughly 13% seen once. This receptor was obtained from a man aged 18 to 29 with type 1 diabetes. Sequencing was carried out using naive CD4+ T cells from blood.

The CDR3 bases are TGCGCCAGCAGCTTGGATATTCGAGAGACTAGCGGGGACAACGAGCAGTACTTC. Translated, it gives CASSLDIRETSGDNEQYF. The chain has TRBV5-1 and TRBJ2-7; the match to TRBD2 covers 11 bases. V shed 0 bases, J shed 5 bases, and the junction held 13 bases outside the gene matches. Per germline, CDR1 SGHRS and CDR2 YFSETQ. The CDR3 is 18 residues long. The entire variable domain, with the rest obtained from reference TRBV5-1 and TRBJ2-7, is as follows: KAGVTQTPRYLIKTRGQQVTLSCSPISGHRSVSWYQQTPGQGLQFLFEYFSETQRNKGNFPGRFSGRQFSNSRSEMNVSTLELGDSALYLCASSLDIRETSGDNEQYFGPGTRLTVT.